One and the same sample provided the 11 T cell receptor beta chains below, sequenced in a study of T cell responses to AZD1222 COVID-19 vaccine. TCRdb keeps only in-frame clones here, not all; method: immunoSEQ multiplex PCR. Here the sample spans more than 95,000 clones, 80% to 95% being singletons. The specimen was peripheral blood, collected on day 0 of MenACWY control vaccination. Receptor source: an adult in good health.

The chain has TRBV7-9 and TRBJ1-3; 8 bases align to TRBD1. Germline values: CDR1 SEHNR, CDR2 FQNEAQ (reference sequence). This CDR3 is built from 16 residues. The ends lost 7 bases at V and 0 bases at J; junction bases unmatched: 8. CDR3: CASTPRQGSSGNTIYF. The CDR3, as DNA: TGTGCCAGCACCCCTCGACAGGGGAGCTCTGGAAACACCATATATTTT. Looking up the rest from reference TRBV7-9 and TRBJ1-3 gives the full variable domain: DTGVSQNPRHKITKRGQNVTFRCDPISEHNRLYWYRQTLGQGPEFLTYFQNEAQLEKSRLLSDRFSAERPKGSFSTLEIQRTEQGDSAMYLCASTPRQGSSGNTIYFGEGSWLTVV.

This sequence joins TRBV7-2 and TRBJ2-3; perhaps TRBD2 as D (5 bases). Germline CDR1 reads SGHTA; CDR2 reads FQGNSA. The V gene lost 5 bases and the J gene lost 9 bases, with 12 bases spanning the gap. The CDR3 covers 12 residues. This chain's CDR3 is CASSPDWRTQYF. The CDR3 bases are TGTGCCAGCAGCCCGGACTGGAGGACGCAGTATTTT.

The rearrangement joins TRBV11-2 to TRBJ2-7; 8 bases match TRBD1. J was trimmed by 5 bases and V by 5 bases; bases with no gene match: 5. The CDR3 contains 13 residues. Germline CDR1 and CDR2: SGHAT and FQNNGV. The CDR3 loop is CASSLDRGNEQYV. CDR3 nucleotides: TGTGCCAGCAGCCTCGACAGGGGCAACGAGCAGTACGTC.

The chain couples TRBV28 to TRBJ1-5, with no clear D. The CDR3 spans 17 residues. In germline, CDR1 is MDHEN, CDR2 SYDVKM. The V end was cut by 3 bases, the J end by 0 bases, with 15 bases between. CDR3: CASSFMGGDYSNQPQHF. CDR3 DNA: TGTGCCAGCAGTTTTATGGGCGGAGATTATAGCAATCAGCCCCAGCATTTT. The variable domain in full, with the rest retrieved from reference TRBV28 and TRBJ1-5, is DVKVTQSSRYLVKRTGEKVFLECVQDMDHENMFWYRQDPGLGLRLIYFSYDVKMKEKGDIPEGYSVSREKKERFSLILESASTNQTSMYLCASSFMGGDYSNQPQHFGDGTRLSIL.

The chain is built from TRBV24-1 and TRBJ1-4, with D unresolved. V was pared by 3 bases and J by 7 bases, with 14 bases between. The CDR3 contains 15 residues. Germline V gene lookup returns CDR1 KGHDR and CDR2 SFDVKD. The CDR3 DNA is TGTGCCACCAGTGATGGGTTGGGGTCTGGTGAAAAACTGTTTTTT. Its protein product is CATSDGLGSGEKLFF.

This chain links TRBV20-1 with TRBJ1-1, with 7 nucleotides matching TRBD1. V gave up 6 bases and J gave up 8 bases; unmatched junction bases: 6. CDR3 length: 11 amino acids. Germline V gene sequence: CDR1 DFQATT, CDR2 SNEGSKA (reference sequence). CDR3 nucleotide sequence: TGCAGTGCCTCGGGACAGACAGAAGCTTTCTTT. It specifies CSASGQTEAFF.

The chain employs TRBV6-2 or TRBV6-3 and TRBJ2-2, with TRBD2 as a possible D gene (6 bases). This CDR3 has 15 residues. Per the germline V gene, CDR1 is MNHEY and CDR2 is SVGEGT. Trimming took 4 bases from V and 1 from J, leaving 10 bases between them. The CDR3 coding sequence is TGTGCCAGCAGTTCGGGACTCAGGAACACCGGGGAGCTGTTTTTT. It specifies CASSSGLRNTGELFF.

This clone was counted a single time. This chain links TRBV2 with TRBJ1-5; D is perhaps TRBD1 (5 bases). The CDR3 totals 14 residues. Germline V gene sequence: CDR1 SNHLY, CDR2 FYNNEI. V was cut by 3 bases and J by 1 base, with 7 bases left in between. DNA of the CDR3: TGTGCCAGCAGTGAGCGGGGGAGCAATCAGCCCCAGCATTTT. Translating it yields CASSERGSNQPQHF.

This clone has only one observation. The CDR3 region is CASSLEFNEQFF. In DNA, the CDR3 is TGTGCCAGCAGCTTAGAGTTCAATGAGCAGTTCTTC. V gene TRBV11-2 combines with J gene TRBJ2-1; D is unclear. Germline-derived CDR1 and CDR2 are SGHAT and FQNNGV. The CDR3 extends over 12 amino acids. Trimming took 0 bases from V and 6 from J, leaving 3 bases between them.

The rearrangement links TRBV3-1 (or the pseudogene TRBV3-2) to TRBJ1-3, with D possibly matching TRBD1 (6 bases). The CDR3 spans 17 residues. Deletions cut 4 bases from V and 0 bases from J, with 16 bases between. Germline CDR1 is LGHDT and CDR2 is YNNKEL (reference sequence). The CDR3 here is CASSLRRAGVSGNTIYF. The CDR3 bases are TGTGCCAGCAGCCTTAGGCGAGCAGGGGTCTCTGGAAACACCATATATTTT.

The gene calls are TRBV15 and TRBJ1-5; TRBD1 might be the D (5 bases). The CDR3 runs to 16 residues. Per germline, CDR1 LNHNV and CDR2 YYDKDF (reference sequence). Between the trimmed V and J ends, which lost 0 bases and 6 bases, there was a span of 15 bases. The CDR3 DNA reads as TGTGCCACCAGCAGAGATCCTAGGCAGGGAGGTCAGCCCCAGCATTTT. It translates to CATSRDPRQGGQPQHF.